These T cell receptor beta chains were read from a single sample in a study of cytomegalovirus exposure and HLA in healthy donors. The protocol was immunoSEQ multiplex PCR, while the TCRdb copy is restricted to in-frame clones and leaves out a portion. In the table there are some 160,000 clones, almost 80% of which are singletons. What was sequenced was PBMCs. These receptors were obtained from a woman in her thirties in good health and CMV-seronegative. The CDR3 runs from the conserved cysteine through the conserved F or W. The D gene is left open where the match is weak. Rows may omit the clone size; those that give it use once, few, many or a size class.

v_call,clone_size,j_call,d_call,cdr3_nt,cdr3_aa
TRBV27,-,TRBJ1-5,-,TGTGCCAGCAGCTGGGCGGGGTATCAGCCCCAGCATTTT,CASSWAGYQPQHF
TRBV2,-,TRBJ2-5,-,TGTGCCAGCAAGAGGGTCCAAGAGACCCAGTACTTC,CASKRVQETQYF
TRBV30,-,TRBJ1-1,-,TGTGCCTGGAGGGACATAATGAACACTGAAGCTTTCTTT,CAWRDIMNTEAFF
TRBV6-5,-,TRBJ1-1,TRBD1,TGTGCCAGCAGACAGGGGATGAACACTGAAGCTTTCTTT,CASRQGMNTEAFF
TRBV6-6,-,TRBJ2-6,-,TGTGCCAGCAGTATAGGGAGCTCTGGGGCCAACGTCCTGACTTTC,CASSIGSSGANVLTF
TRBV5-4,-,TRBJ1-2,-,TGTGCCAGCAGCCAGGATGGTCATGGCTACACCTTC,CASSQDGHGYTF
TRBV18,-,TRBJ1-2,TRBD1,TGTGCCAGCTCACCCGGACAGGATTTAGTCTATGGCTACACCTTC,CASSPGQDLVYGYTF
TRBV14,-,TRBJ1-2,TRBD1,TGTGCCAGCAGCCCAAGGGGGCAGAATGGCTACACCTTC,CASSPRGQNGYTF
TRBV2,-,TRBJ1-1,-,TGTGCCAGCGCTGGACAGATCTTTAACACTGAAGCTTTCTTT,CASAGQIFNTEAFF
TRBV2,-,TRBJ1-5,-,TGTGCCAGCACCACCCCTGACAGGACTAATCAGCCCCAGCATTTT,CASTTPDRTNQPQHF
TRBV27,-,TRBJ2-1,TRBD1,TGTGCCAGCACCTTGGGGGGACAGGGTTACAATGAGCAGTTCTTC,CASTLGGQGYNEQFF
TRBV6-1,-,TRBJ1-2,-,TGTGCCAGCACGGGGGGATGGTATGGCTACACCTTC,CASTGGWYGYTF
TRBV6-4,-,TRBJ2-1,-,TGTGCCAGCAGTGAAACTGCCCAATACAATGAGCAGTTCTTC,CASSETAQYNEQFF
TRBV18,-,TRBJ2-5,-,TGTGCCAGCTCACCCGGAGTTTCTGGGGAGACCCAGTACTTC,CASSPGVSGETQYF
TRBV6-5,-,TRBJ2-7,-,TGTGCCAGCAGTTACGCGTCCCGGTGGGAGCAGTACTTC,CASSYASRWEQYF
TRBV6-5,-,TRBJ1-2,TRBD1,TGTGCCAGCAGTCAGGGGGCGCGAGGCTACACCTTC,CASSQGARGYTF
TRBV9,-,TRBJ2-3,-,TGTGCCAGCAGCGCCCATATCGAGACAGATACGCAGTATTTT,CASSAHIETDTQYF
TRBV12-2,few,TRBJ1-1,-,TGTGCAAGTCGCTTAGAGACCCTCCTTCAGGGGATCACTGAAGCTTTCTTT,CASRLETLLQGITEAFF
TRBV5-6,-,TRBJ2-5,-,TGTGCCAGCAGCTCACCTCTAGAGAAAGAGACCCAGTACTTC,CASSSPLEKETQYF
TRBV2,-,TRBJ1-3,TRBD1,TGTGCCAGCAGAGAACAGGGGCACACCATATATTTT,CASREQGHTIYF
TRBV15,few,TRBJ2-5,-,TGTGCCACCAGCAGGAGGGCCCAAGAGACCCAGTACTTC,CATSRRAQETQYF
TRBV30,once,TRBJ2-4,TRBD1,TGTGCCTGGAGTGGACAGGGGGCGGCCAAAAACATTCAGTACTTC,CAWSGQGAAKNIQYF
TRBV19,-,TRBJ2-6,TRBD1,TGTGCCAGTAGTATTGTGGGACAGGGGTTTGGGGCCAACGTCCTGACTTTC,CASSIVGQGFGANVLTF
TRBV9,-,TRBJ2-1,TRBD2,TGTGCCAGCAGCGTTGGTAGCGGGGGGGCCGGTGACAATGAGCAGTTCTTC,CASSVGSGGAGDNEQFF
TRBV7-3,-,TRBJ1-2,TRBD1,TGTGCCAGCAGCCCGGGACAGGGAGGATATGGCTACACCTTC,CASSPGQGGYGYTF
TRBV11-2,-,TRBJ1-4,-,TGTGCCAGCAGCTTTAGGGGCAGTGTTTCTAATGAAAAACTGTTTTTT,CASSFRGSVSNEKLFF
TRBV6-5,few,TRBJ1-2,TRBD1,TGTGCCAGCAGTTGGTTGGGACAGTCTAACTATGGCTACACCTTC,CASSWLGQSNYGYTF
TRBV11-2,few,TRBJ1-1,-,TGTGCCAGCAGCTCTCTACCGAACACTGAAGCTTTCTTT,CASSSLPNTEAFF
TRBV4-3,-,TRBJ1-1,-,TGCGCCAGCAGCCAAGATTCGGGGGGGGGCAACACTGAAGCTTTCTTT,CASSQDSGGGNTEAFF
TRBV25-1,-,TRBJ1-1,-,TGTGCCAGCAGAGGCAGGGTAGACACTGAAGCTTTCTTT,CASRGRVDTEAFF
TRBV4-1,-,TRBJ2-1,-,TGCGCCAGCGGCGGGGCGGGGGCATACAATGAGCAGTTCTTC,CASGGAGAYNEQFF
TRBV7-2,-,TRBJ2-7,-,TGTGCCAGCAGCTTATCCCAGGATCGTACCGAGCAGTACTTC,CASSLSQDRTEQYF
TRBV30,-,TRBJ2-1,-,TGTGCCTGGGAAGCAGACAGAGTCTACAATGAGCAGTTCTTC,CAWEADRVYNEQFF
TRBV5-4,-,TRBJ2-5,TRBD2,TGTGCCAGCAGCTTACGGGGGGGCGGTGAGACCCAGTACTTC,CASSLRGGGETQYF
TRBV6-5,-,TRBJ1-4,-,TGTGCCAGCAGTCTACAGGGTATTAATGAAAAACTGTTTTTT,CASSLQGINEKLFF
TRBV27,-,TRBJ2-7,TRBD2,TGTGCCAGCAGTTTAAAGGGCGGGGGGGACTCCTACGAGCAGTACTTC,CASSLKGGGDSYEQYF
TRBV2,-,TRBJ1-2,-,TGTGCCAGCACAGGACAGCTATTACCTAACTATGGCTACACCTTC,CASTGQLLPNYGYTF
TRBV25-1,-,TRBJ2-5,-,TGTGCCAGCAGTTTCGGAGAGACCCAGTACTTC,CASSFGETQYF
TRBV6-4,-,TRBJ2-1,TRBD1,TGTGCCAGCAGTGACGGGGGGACAGGGGATTACAATGAGCAGTTCTTC,CASSDGGTGDYNEQFF
TRBV7-3,-,TRBJ2-7,TRBD1,TGTGCCAGCAGCCCCGGGACAGGCGAGCAGTACTTC,CASSPGTGEQYF
TRBV2,few,TRBJ1-3,-,TGTGCCAGCAGTGAAACAGGCCTTGGTAACACCATATATTTT,CASSETGLGNTIYF
TRBV6-5,-,TRBJ2-7,-,TGTGCCAGCACCTCCACAGTTACCTACGAGCAGTACTTC,CASTSTVTYEQYF
TRBV9,-,TRBJ2-3,-,TGTGCCAGCAGCCTCGGGGATACGCAGTATTTT,CASSLGDTQYF
TRBV2,few,TRBJ2-5,TRBD2,TGTGCCAGCAAACTAGCGGCCCAGGAGACCCAGTACTTC,CASKLAAQETQYF
TRBV23-1,-,TRBJ1-4,TRBD1,TGCGCCAGCATTAGGGGGCAGGGCACAACTAATGAAAAACTGTTTTTT,CASIRGQGTTNEKLFF
TRBV6-5,-,TRBJ1-1,-,TGTGCCAGCAAACGGGGGAGCAACACTGAAGCTTTCTTT,CASKRGSNTEAFF
TRBV19,-,TRBJ2-1,-,TGTGCCAGTAGTATGGGCTTTAGTGTCATCTCCTACAATGAGCAGTTCTTC,CASSMGFSVISYNEQFF
TRBV9,once,TRBJ2-1,TRBD1,TGTGCCAGCAGCGCACGGACAGGGTACAATGAGCAGTTCTTC,CASSARTGYNEQFF
TRBV27,-,TRBJ1-1,-,TGTGCCAGCAGTTTGGGAAAAGGCTCCGGGGACACTGAAGCTTTCTTT,CASSLGKGSGDTEAFF
TRBV7-8,-,TRBJ1-1,-,TGTGCCAGCAGTCCACAGACGAACACTGAAGCTTTCTTT,CASSPQTNTEAFF